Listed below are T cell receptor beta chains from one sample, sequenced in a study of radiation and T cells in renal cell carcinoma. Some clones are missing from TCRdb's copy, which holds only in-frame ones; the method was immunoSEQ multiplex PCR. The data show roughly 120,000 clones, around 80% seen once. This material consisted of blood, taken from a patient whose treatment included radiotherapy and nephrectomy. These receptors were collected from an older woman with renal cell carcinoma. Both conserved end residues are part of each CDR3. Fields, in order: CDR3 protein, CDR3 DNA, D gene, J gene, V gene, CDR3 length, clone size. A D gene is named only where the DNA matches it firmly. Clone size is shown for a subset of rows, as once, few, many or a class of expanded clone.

CASSSGTSGGVLYNEQFF | TGTGCCAGCAGCTCCGGGACTAGCGGGGGGGTCCTCTACAATGAGCAGTTCTTC | TRBD2 | TRBJ2-1 | TRBV7-9 | 18 | -
CASSSYSRTSERQYF | TGTGCCAGCAGTTCTTACTCCCGGACTAGTGAACGCCAGTACTTC | TRBD2 | TRBJ2-7 | TRBV27 | 15 | -
CASSPARAAMDTQYF | TGTGCCAGCAGTCCAGCTCGGGCAGCGATGGATACGCAGTATTTT | - | TRBJ2-3 | TRBV5-4 | 15 | -
CSVETSGDDTQYF | TGCAGCGTTGAAACTAGCGGGGACGATACGCAGTATTTT | TRBD2 | TRBJ2-3 | TRBV29-1 | 13 | few
CASSGPSTGATEAFF | TGTGCCAGCAGTGGGCCCTCGACAGGTGCCACTGAAGCTTTCTTT | - | TRBJ1-1 | TRBV6-1 | 15 | -
CASRIPGQRLSAQHF | TGTGCCAGCAGAATACCGGGACAGCGTTTATCAGCCCAGCATTTT | TRBD1 | TRBJ1-5 | TRBV28 | 15 | once
CASSHTGGQGMGEQFF | TGTGCCAGCAGTCATACTGGGGGACAGGGTATGGGTGAGCAGTTCTTC | TRBD1 | TRBJ2-1 | TRBV25-1 | 16 | -
CASSPGHFSYNEQFF | TGTGCCAGCAGCCCGGGACATTTCTCCTACAATGAGCAGTTCTTC | - | TRBJ2-1 | TRBV6-4 | 15 | -
CASSLSPGGGTDTQYF | TGCGCCAGCAGCCTTAGCCCCGGCGGAGGCACAGATACGCAGTATTTT | - | TRBJ2-3 | TRBV4-1 | 16 | -
CASSRSPPINQPQHF | TGTGCCAGCAGCCGAAGTCCCCCTATAAACCAGCCCCAGCATTTT | - | TRBJ1-5 | TRBV5-6 | 15 | -
CASRRGGANYGYTF | TGTGCCAGCAGGCGTGGGGGGGCCAACTATGGCTACACCTTC | - | TRBJ1-2 | TRBV28 | 14 | once
CASSPTGTSIPKLFF | TGTGCCAGCAGTCCCACCGGGACGTCGATCCCAAAACTGTTTTTT | - | TRBJ1-4 | TRBV27 | 15 | -
CASSGQGDLSGANVLTF | TGTGCCAGCAGCGGACAGGGAGACCTCTCTGGGGCCAACGTCCTGACTTTC | TRBD1 | TRBJ2-6 | TRBV13 | 17 | -
CASSQTSGGAEIYNEQFF | TGTGCCAGCAGCCAGACTAGCGGGGGGGCAGAGATCTACAATGAGCAGTTCTTC | TRBD2 | TRBJ2-1 | TRBV4-2 | 18 | -
CASSVSENEQFF | TGTGCCAGCAGCGTGTCCGAAAATGAGCAGTTCTTC | - | TRBJ2-1 | TRBV9 | 12 | -
CASSLQGVNTGELFF | TGTGCCAGCAGTTTACAGGGGGTAAACACCGGGGAGCTGTTTTTT | TRBD1 | TRBJ2-2 | TRBV27 | 15 | -
CASSRLEPRELFF | TGTGCCAGCAGCCGACTAGAACCGAGGGAGCTGTTTTTT | - | TRBJ2-2 | TRBV11-2 | 13 | -
CASSHRQTSNQPQHF | TGTGCCAGCAGCCATCGACAGACTAGCAATCAGCCCCAGCATTTT | - | TRBJ1-5 | TRBV5-8 | 15 | -
CASSVLAQSEQFF | TGTGCCAGCAGCGTACTAGCCCAATCCGAGCAGTTCTTC | - | TRBJ2-1 | TRBV9 | 13 | -
CASSLSGRTDTQYF | TGTGCCAGCAGCCTTAGCGGGAGAACAGATACGCAGTATTTT | TRBD2 | TRBJ2-3 | TRBV5-6 | 14 | once
CASSPGQNNEQFF | TGTGCCAGCAGCCCGGGACAGAACAATGAGCAGTTCTTC | TRBD1 | TRBJ2-1 | TRBV7-6 | 13 | -
CASSPDRDRVSVAFF | TGTGCCAGTAGTCCCGACCGGGACAGGGTTTCCGTGGCTTTCTTT | TRBD1 | TRBJ1-1 | TRBV19 | 15 | few
CASSPVLAREQYF | TGTGCCAGCAGTCCAGTACTAGCTCGCGAGCAGTACTTC | - | TRBJ2-7 | TRBV28 | 13 | -
CASSPTRTGGAFYEQYF | TGTGCCAGTAGTCCGACCAGGACAGGAGGGGCCTTTTACGAGCAGTACTTC | - | TRBJ2-7 | TRBV19 | 17 | -
CASSLETGYEQYF | TGTGCCAGCAGTCTAGAGACAGGATACGAGCAGTACTTC | - | TRBJ2-7 | TRBV27 | 13 | -
CASSLRDITDTQYF | TGTGCCAGCAGTTTACGCGACATCACAGATACGCAGTATTTT | - | TRBJ2-3 | TRBV27 | 14 | once
CASSLIAGGLTDTQYF | TGCGCCAGCAGTCTGATAGCGGGGGGTTTGACAGATACGCAGTATTTT | TRBD2 | TRBJ2-3 | TRBV4-1 | 16 | -
CASSIRGNYNEQFF | TGTGCCAGTAGTATACGGGGGAATTACAATGAGCAGTTCTTC | - | TRBJ2-1 | TRBV19 | 14 | -
CASSLGQAGNTIYF | TGTGCCAGCAGTCTCGGACAAGCTGGAAACACCATATATTTT | - | TRBJ1-3 | TRBV25-1 | 14 | -
CASSLIAGDYGYTF | TGTGCCAGCAGCTTAATTGCTGGTGACTATGGCTACACCTTC | - | TRBJ1-2 | TRBV7-9 | 14 | -
CASSLDRQETQYF | TGTGCCAGCAGCTTGGACAGACAAGAGACCCAGTACTTC | - | TRBJ2-5 | TRBV5-4 | 13 | -